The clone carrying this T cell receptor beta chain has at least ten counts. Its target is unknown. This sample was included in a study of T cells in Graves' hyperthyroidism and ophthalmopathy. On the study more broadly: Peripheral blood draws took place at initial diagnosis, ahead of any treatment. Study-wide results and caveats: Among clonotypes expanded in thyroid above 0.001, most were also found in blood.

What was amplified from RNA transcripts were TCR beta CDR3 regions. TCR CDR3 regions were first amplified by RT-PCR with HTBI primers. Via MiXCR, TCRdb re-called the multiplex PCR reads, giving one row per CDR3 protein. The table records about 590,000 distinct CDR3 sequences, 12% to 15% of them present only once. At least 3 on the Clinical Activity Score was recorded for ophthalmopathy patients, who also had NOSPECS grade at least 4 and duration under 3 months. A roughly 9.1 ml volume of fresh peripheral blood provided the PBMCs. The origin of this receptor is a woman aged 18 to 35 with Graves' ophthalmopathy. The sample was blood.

The CDR3 coding sequence is TGTGCCAGCAGTTTATTCCGTGATCCTACCTATGGCTACACCTTC. Amino acids: CASSLFRDPTYGYTF. The rearrangement joins TRBV12-3 or TRBV12-4 to TRBJ1-2, with unresolved D. This CDR3 comprises 15 residues. The ends were cut back, 2 bases at V and 4 bases at J, with 14 bases in the middle.